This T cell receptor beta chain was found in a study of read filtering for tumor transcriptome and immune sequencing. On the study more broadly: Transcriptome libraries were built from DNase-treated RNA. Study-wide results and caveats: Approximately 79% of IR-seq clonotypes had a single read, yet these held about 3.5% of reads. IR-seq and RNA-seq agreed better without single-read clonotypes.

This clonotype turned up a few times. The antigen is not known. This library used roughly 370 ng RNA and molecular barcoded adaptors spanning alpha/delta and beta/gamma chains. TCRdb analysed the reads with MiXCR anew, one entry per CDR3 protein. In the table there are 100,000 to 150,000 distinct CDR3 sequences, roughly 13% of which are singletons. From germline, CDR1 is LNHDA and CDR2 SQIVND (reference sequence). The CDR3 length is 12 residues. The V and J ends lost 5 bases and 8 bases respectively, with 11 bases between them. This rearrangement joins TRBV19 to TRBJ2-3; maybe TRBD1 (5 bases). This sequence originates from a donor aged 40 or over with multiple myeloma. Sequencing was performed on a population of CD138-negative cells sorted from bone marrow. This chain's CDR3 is CASSPGQGTQYF. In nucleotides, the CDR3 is TGTGCCAGTAGTCCAGGGCAGGGTACGCAGTATTTT.